This entry concerns a single T cell receptor beta chain. Its matching antigen is unknown. Germline V lookup: CDR1 GTSNPN, CDR2 SVGIG (reference sequence). Trimming shortened V by 2 bases and J by 0 bases, and 14 bases separated the two germline ends. The CDR3 is made up of 15 amino acids. The data are from a study of cytomegalovirus exposure and HLA in healthy donors. Study observations and caveats: Among TCR beta chains of equal frequency, HLA-associated ones were more clonally expanded in a later analysis.

The primer mix had 60 Vbeta and 13 Jbeta primers. The repertoire was sequenced with immunoSEQ multiplex PCR; TCRdb's copy has only in-frame clones and lacks some. Among some 180,000 clones listed, about 9% were seen once. Sequenced: PBMCs. This receptor was obtained from a woman aged 25 to 39 in good health and CMV-seropositive. This chain connects TRBV30 to TRBJ2-7, with a possible D match to TRBD1 (6 bases). For the CDR3, the DNA is TGTGCCTGGAGTCTTAGTCAGGGGAGCTCCTACGAGCAGTACTTC. This gives the protein CAWSLSQGSSYEQYF.